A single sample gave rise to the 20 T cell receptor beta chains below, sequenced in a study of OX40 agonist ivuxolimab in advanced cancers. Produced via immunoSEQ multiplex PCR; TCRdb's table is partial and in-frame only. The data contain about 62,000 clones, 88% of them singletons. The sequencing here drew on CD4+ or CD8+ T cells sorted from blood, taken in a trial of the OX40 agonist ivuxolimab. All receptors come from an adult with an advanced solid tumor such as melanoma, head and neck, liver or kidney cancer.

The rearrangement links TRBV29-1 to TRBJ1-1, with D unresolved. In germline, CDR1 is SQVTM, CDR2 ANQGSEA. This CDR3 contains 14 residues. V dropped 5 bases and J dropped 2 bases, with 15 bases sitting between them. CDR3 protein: CSVLSWTDNTEAFF. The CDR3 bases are TGCAGCGTTCTTTCCTGGACGGATAACACTGAAGCTTTCTTT.

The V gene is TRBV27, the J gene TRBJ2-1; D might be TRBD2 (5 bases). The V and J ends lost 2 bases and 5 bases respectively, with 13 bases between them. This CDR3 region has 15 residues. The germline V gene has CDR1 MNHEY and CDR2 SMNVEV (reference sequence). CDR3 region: CASSLPKADHNEQFF. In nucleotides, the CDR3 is TGTGCCAGCAGTTTACCAAAAGCGGATCACAATGAGCAGTTCTTC.

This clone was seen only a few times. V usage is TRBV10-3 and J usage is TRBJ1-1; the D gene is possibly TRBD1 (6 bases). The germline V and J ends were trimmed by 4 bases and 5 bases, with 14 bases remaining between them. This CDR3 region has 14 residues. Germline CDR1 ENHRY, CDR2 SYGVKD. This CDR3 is CAISGEGVRTEAFF. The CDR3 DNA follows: TGTGCCATCAGTGGGGAGGGGGTGAGGACTGAAGCTTTCTTT.

CDR3 residues: CASSVRTGGGRPQHF. CDR3 in DNA: TGTGCCAGCAGCGTACGGACAGGAGGTGGGCGGCCCCAGCATTTT. The V call is TRBV5-6, the J call TRBJ1-5; 7 bases align to TRBD1. J was trimmed by 9 bases and V by 4 bases; bases with no gene match: 13. This CDR3 has 15 residues. The germline V gene encodes CDR1 SGHDT and CDR2 YYEEEE. The full variable domain, with the rest looked up from reference TRBV5-6 and TRBJ1-5, is DAGVTQSPTHLIKTRGQQVTLRCSPKSGHDTVSWYQQALGQGPQFIFQYYEEEERQRGNFPDRFSGHQFPNYSSELNVNALLLGDSALYLCASSVRTGGGRPQHFGDGTRLSIL.

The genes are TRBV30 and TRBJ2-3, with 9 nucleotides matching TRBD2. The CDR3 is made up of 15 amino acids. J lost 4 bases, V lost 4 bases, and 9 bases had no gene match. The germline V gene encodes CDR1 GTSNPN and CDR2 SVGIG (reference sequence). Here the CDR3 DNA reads TGTGCCTGGACCCAGAGTAGCGGGAGTTCAGATACGCAGTATTTT. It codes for CAWTQSSGSSDTQYF.

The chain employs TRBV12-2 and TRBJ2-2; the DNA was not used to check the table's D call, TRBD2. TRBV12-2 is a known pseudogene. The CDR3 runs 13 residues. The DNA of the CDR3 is TGTGCAAGTCGCCCCCGGTTAGACGGGGAGCTGTTTTTT. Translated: CASRPRLDGELFF.

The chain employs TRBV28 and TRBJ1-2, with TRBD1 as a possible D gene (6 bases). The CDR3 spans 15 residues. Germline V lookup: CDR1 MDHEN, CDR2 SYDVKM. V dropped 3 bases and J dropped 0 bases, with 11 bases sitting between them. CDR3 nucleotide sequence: TGTGCCAGCAGTTTGGGGGACACTTCTAACTATGGCTACACCTTC. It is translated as CASSLGDTSNYGYTF.

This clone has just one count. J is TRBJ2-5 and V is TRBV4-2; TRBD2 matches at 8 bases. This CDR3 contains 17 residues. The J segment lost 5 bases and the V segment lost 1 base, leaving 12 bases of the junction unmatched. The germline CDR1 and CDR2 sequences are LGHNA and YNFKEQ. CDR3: CASSQVGIAGKGETQYF. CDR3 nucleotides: TGTGCCAGCAGCCAAGTCGGAATAGCGGGAAAGGGGGAGACCCAGTACTTC.

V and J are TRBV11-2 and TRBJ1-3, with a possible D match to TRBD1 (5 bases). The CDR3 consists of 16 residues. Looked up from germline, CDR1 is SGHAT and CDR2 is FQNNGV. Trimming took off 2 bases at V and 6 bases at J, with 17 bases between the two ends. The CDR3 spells CASSLTGTAALNTIYF. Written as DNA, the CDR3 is TGTGCCAGCAGCTTAACAGGAACAGCAGCTTTAAACACCATATATTTT.

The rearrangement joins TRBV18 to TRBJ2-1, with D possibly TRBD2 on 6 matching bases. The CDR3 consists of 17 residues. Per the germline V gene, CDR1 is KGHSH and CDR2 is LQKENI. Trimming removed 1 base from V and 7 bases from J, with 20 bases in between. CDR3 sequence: CASSPLGTGSWMNEQFF. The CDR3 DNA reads TGTGCCAGCTCACCACTCGGTACCGGGAGTTGGATGAATGAGCAGTTCTTC.

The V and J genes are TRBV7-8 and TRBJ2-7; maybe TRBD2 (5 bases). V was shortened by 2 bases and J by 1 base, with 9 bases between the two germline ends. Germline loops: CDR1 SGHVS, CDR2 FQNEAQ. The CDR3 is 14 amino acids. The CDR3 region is CASSLREGSYEQYF. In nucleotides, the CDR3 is TGTGCCAGCAGCTTACGGGAAGGGTCCTACGAGCAGTACTTC.

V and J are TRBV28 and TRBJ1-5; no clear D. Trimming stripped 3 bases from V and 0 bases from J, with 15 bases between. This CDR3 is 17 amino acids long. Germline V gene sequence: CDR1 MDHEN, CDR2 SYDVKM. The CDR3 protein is CASSFVPRLGSNQPQHF. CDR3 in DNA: TGTGCCAGCAGTTTTGTCCCCAGGTTGGGTAGCAATCAGCCCCAGCATTTT.

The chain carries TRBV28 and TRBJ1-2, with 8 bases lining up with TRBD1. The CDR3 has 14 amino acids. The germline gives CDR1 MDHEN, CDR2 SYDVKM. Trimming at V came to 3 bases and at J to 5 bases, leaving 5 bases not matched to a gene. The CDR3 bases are TGTGCCAGCAGTTTGTCCGACAGGGGATATGGCTACACCTTC. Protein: CASSLSDRGYGYTF.

Here the CDR3 reads CASSPVGTGLAEGYTF. In nucleotides, the CDR3 is TGTGCCAGCTCACCGGTAGGGACAGGCCTTGCGGAAGGCTACACCTTC. The chain joins TRBV18 to TRBJ1-2; 8 bases line up with TRBD1. The CDR3 extends over 16 amino acids. Losses at the gene ends were 3 bases for V and 8 bases for J; bases not matched to a gene: 14. Germline V gives CDR1 KGHSH, CDR2 LQKENI.

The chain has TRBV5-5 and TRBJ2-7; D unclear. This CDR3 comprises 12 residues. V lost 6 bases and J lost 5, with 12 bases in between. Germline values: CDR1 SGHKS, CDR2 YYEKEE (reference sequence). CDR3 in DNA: TGTGCCAGCACCCTGGACGGAAACGAGCAGTACTTC. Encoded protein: CASTLDGNEQYF. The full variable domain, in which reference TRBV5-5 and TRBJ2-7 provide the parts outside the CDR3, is DAGVTQSPTHLIKTRGQQVTLRCSPISGHKSVSWYQQVLGQGPQFIFQYYEKEERGRGNFPDRFSARQFPNYSSELNVNALLLGDSALYLCASTLDGNEQYFGPGTRLTVT.

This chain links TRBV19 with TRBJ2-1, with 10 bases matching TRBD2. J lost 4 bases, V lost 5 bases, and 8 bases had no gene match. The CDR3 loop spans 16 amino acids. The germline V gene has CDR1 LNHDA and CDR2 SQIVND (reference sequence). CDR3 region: CASSGSGTSVYNEQFF. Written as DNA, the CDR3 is TGTGCCAGTAGTGGCTCCGGGACTAGCGTTTACAATGAGCAGTTCTTC.

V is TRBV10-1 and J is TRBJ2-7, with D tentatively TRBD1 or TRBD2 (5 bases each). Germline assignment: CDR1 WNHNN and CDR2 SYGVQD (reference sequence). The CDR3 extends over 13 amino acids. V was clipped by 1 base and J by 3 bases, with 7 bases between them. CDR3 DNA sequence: TGCGCCAGCAGTGAGTGGGGGATCTACGAGCAGTACTTC. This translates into CASSEWGIYEQYF.

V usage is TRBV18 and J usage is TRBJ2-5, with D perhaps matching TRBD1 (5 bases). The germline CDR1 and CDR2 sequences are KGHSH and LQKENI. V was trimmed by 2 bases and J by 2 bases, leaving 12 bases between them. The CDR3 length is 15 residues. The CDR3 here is CASSPGTGQQETQYF. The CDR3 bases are TGTGCCAGCTCACCAGGAACAGGCCAACAAGAGACCCAGTACTTC.

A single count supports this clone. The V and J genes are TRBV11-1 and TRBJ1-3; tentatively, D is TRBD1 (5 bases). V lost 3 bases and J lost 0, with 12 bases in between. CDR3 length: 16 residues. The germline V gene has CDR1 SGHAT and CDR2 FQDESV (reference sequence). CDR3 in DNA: TGTGCCAGCAGCTTCTGGGGGGAGAGCTCTGGAAACACCATATATTTT. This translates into CASSFWGESSGNTIYF.

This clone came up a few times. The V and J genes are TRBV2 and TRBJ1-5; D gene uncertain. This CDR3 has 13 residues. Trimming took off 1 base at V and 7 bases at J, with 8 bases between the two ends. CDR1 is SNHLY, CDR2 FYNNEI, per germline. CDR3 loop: CASSEGVGQPQHF. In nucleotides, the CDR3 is TGTGCCAGCAGTGAAGGGGTAGGACAGCCCCAGCATTTT.